These T cell receptor beta chains were read from a single sample in a study of blood T cell repertoires in COVID-19. Profiled with immunoSEQ multiplex PCR; TCRdb holds only in-frame clones, not every one. Of around 160,000 clones in the sample, 80% to 90% are singletons; the top ten hold roughly 34%. Sample: peripheral blood. These receptors all come from a human donor in a cohort sampled during active COVID-19. The CDR3 runs from the conserved cysteine through the conserved F or W.

>TRBV7-2|TRBJ1-5
CASTLGGNQPQHF
>TRBV5-1|TRBJ2-5
CASSLSGGRETQYF
>TRBV28|TRBJ2-1
CASSLGQGFHNEQFF
>TRBV30|TRBJ1-4
CACDRGANEKLFF
>TRBV7-3|TRBJ2-2
CASSPSRDAGELFF
>TRBV4-3|TRBJ1-6
CASSQEGGTDNSPLHF
>TRBV5-1|TRBJ1-1
CASSTFTPAGTEAFF
>TRBV27|TRBJ2-3
CASSLGLAEYTDTQYF
>TRBV13|TRBJ2-7
CASSLRVASGQGEQYF
>TRBV9|TRBJ2-7
CASSVGTGAIYEQYF
>TRBV3-1/TRBV3-2|TRBJ2-3
CASSWTSGGGTDTQYF
>TRBV5-1|TRBJ2-7
CASSLVSGGYEQYF
>TRBV5-6|TRBJ1-3
CASSQGSGNTIYF
>TRBV6-5|TRBJ2-1
CASSGTAAYNEQFF
>TRBV6-5|TRBJ1-6
CASSYSGGGGSPLHF
>TRBV11-2|TRBJ2-7
CASSFGRLYEQYF
>TRBV10-1|TRBJ2-1
CASSALTGPGNEQFF
>TRBV4-3|TRBJ1-1
CASSQVRLEGGRNTEAFF
>TRBV11-3|TRBJ1-2
CASSLDGGYGYTF
>TRBV11-2|TRBJ2-7
CASSHYEQYF
>TRBV9|TRBJ1-2
CASSVRGQGGSYGYTF
>TRBV28|TRBJ1-2
CASSLTKTGNYGYTF
>TRBV14|TRBJ2-3
CASSPTLTSTDTQYF
>TRBV6-5|TRBJ1-2
CAGTPWEGYGYTF
>TRBV10-3|TRBJ1-3
CAISAQDTSGNTIYF
>TRBV19|TRBJ1-1
CASSPRTALSKAFF
>TRBV21-1|TRBJ1-3
CASSKGRDSSGNTIYF
>TRBV3-1/TRBV3-2|TRBJ2-5
CASSQEGGQEETQYF
>TRBV2|TRBJ2-3
CASRAGGGPDTQYF
>TRBV15|TRBJ1-5
CATSVRDRSFYSNQPQHF
>TRBV28|TRBJ2-5
CASKLQGRGRRETQYF
>TRBV27|TRBJ2-1
CASSFSGGNLNEQFF
>TRBV6-4|TRBJ2-3
CASSEEGSTDTQYF
>TRBV2|TRBJ1-5
CASSSGMYQPQHF
>TRBV19|TRBJ1-2
CASSNRQEIYGYTF
>TRBV6-5|TRBJ1-2
CASSSPGYNYGYTF
>TRBV3-1/TRBV3-2|TRBJ2-3
CATALGSGRADTQYF
>TRBV6-5|TRBJ2-7
CASSMTGVSEQYF
>TRBV19|TRBJ1-4
CASSINLPWQDDEKLFF
>TRBV5-6|TRBJ2-1
CASSFGQGGFEQFF
>TRBV9|TRBJ2-3
CASSVGSSGGAGRLTDTQYF